This TCR beta chain stems from a study of blood T cell repertoires in COVID-19. In the study overall: Samples of COVID-19 (acute and convalescent) were obtained from the United States, Italy and Spain. PBMCs, B-cell-depleted T cells, or T cells provided the cDNA or gDNA that made up the material.

With 1 base clipped from V and 0 bases from J, the junction kept 9 bases outside the gene matches. The CDR3 spans 20 residues. Per the germline V gene, CDR1 is SGHTA and CDR2 is FQGTGA. Authors' data handling: How many nucleated cells were present was estimated from reference gene primer amplification. The protocol was immunoSEQ multiplex PCR, while the TCRdb copy is restricted to in-frame clones and leaves out a portion. V and J calls and clone size follow that table, whereas D and trimming were derived from the DNA. The sample has under 150,000 clones; about 76% are singletons. This rearrangement joins TRBV7-3 to TRBJ2-3; 14 positions match TRBD2. This TCR was recovered from an elderly man with acute or convalescent COVID-19. The sequenced material came from peripheral blood. The CDR3 region is CASSLSPGLAGGGSTDTQYF. CDR3 sequence (DNA): TGTGCCAGCAGCTTAAGTCCCGGACTAGCGGGGGGCGGGAGCACAGATACGCAGTATTTT.